This T cell receptor beta chain was captured by sequencing in a study of type 1 regulatory T cells. Turning to the study itself: T-allo10 is a Tr1-enriched, alloantigen-specific CD4 T cell product made in vitro.

This clonotype came up many times. What it binds is not known. Study results and limitations: Type 1 regulatory T cells had a more restricted TCR repertoire than non-type 1 regulatory T cells.

Each CDR3 protein gets one entry after TCRdb re-called the reads with MiXCR. The top ten clones hold 8.3% of a sample with 65,000 to 80,000 distinct CDR3 sequences, 20% of them seen once. The CDR3 runs to 15 residues. V was clipped by 3 bases and J by 5 bases; unmatched bases: 5. CDR1 and CDR2 from the germline V gene are SGHTA and FQGNSA. The clonotype originates from a human donor in good health. Sequencing used cultured type 1 regulatory T (Tr1) cells, either the whole culture or a sorted fraction (not recorded which). The chain joins TRBV7-2 to TRBJ2-2; 8 nucleotides agree with TRBD1. This CDR3 is CASSFRTGWTGELFF. DNA for the CDR3: TGTGCCAGCAGCTTTAGGACAGGGTGGACCGGGGAGCTGTTTTTT.